This TCR beta chain was captured by sequencing in a study of regulatory T cells in long-lasting Graves disease. V lost 10 bases and J lost 5, with 14 bases in between. Germline V gene lookup returns CDR1 LNHDA and CDR2 SQIVND (reference sequence). This CDR3 has 12 amino acids. To make TCR beta libraries, researchers used iRepertoire HTBI primers and Arm-PCR of CDR3 regions. TCRdb re-derived calls from the multiplex PCR reads in MiXCR, one entry per CDR3 protein. The sample carries roughly 420,000 distinct CDR3 sequences, about a sixth recorded once. Time point of the sample: newly diagnosed GD, antithyroid drugs for less than 3 months. The TCR library was made from RNA extracted from PBMCs. The sample holds many counts of this clonotype. These same data were also listed under a study on T cells in Graves' hyperthyroidism and ophthalmopathy. From that report: Using 13 V-J features, a model discriminated ophthalmopathy from stable hyperthyroidism.

The TCR originated in a woman aged 25 to 39 with Graves disease. This sequence joins TRBV19 and TRBJ2-5; D uncertain. Sequences were derived from peripheral blood mononuclear cells (PBMCs), sampled at new diagnosis, from a patient treated with antithyroid drugs. The CDR3, as DNA: TGTGCCACGTCTCAAACGCGGGAGACCCAGTACTTC. This gives the protein CATSQTRETQYF.